This TCR beta chain was profiled in a study of beta chain features in type 1 diabetes. Whole-study results and caveats: People with Type 1 diabetes carried modestly yet significantly shorter TCRB CDR3s in all four CD4+ subsets. The naive, central memory and Treg TCRB repertoires looked more alike in patients than they did in healthy donors.

The table lists this clone with a few counts. What it binds is unknown. The V gene end was trimmed by 0 bases and the J gene end by 6 bases; junction bases not matched to a gene: 6. Germline V lookup: CDR1 SGDLS, CDR2 YYNGEE. The CDR3 loop spans 16 amino acids. Of the isolated RNA, all was reverse transcribed, and so the sequenced material was expressed TCRB transcripts. Repertoires were generated with immunoSEQ multiplex PCR, while TCRdb's copy carries only in-frame clones and drops some. This sample has about 190,000 clones, with approximately 7.8% found just once. The authors took one heparinised blood draw, averaging approximately 0.12 L, from each donor. Sort purity for all populations was recorded as exceeding 98%.

Sequencing input: central memory CD4+ T cells from blood. The chain joins TRBV9 to TRBJ2-1; 10 nucleotides line up with TRBD2. The source is a woman aged 40-49 years with type 1 diabetes. Here the CDR3 reads CASSVEPSGSFNEQFF. DNA for the CDR3: TGTGCCAGCAGCGTAGAGCCTAGCGGGAGTTTCAATGAGCAGTTCTTC. The whole variable domain, filled in from reference TRBV9 and TRBJ2-1, reads DSGVTQTPKHLITATGQRVTLRCSPRSGDLSVYWYQQSLDQGLQFLIQYYNGEERAKGNILERFSAQQFPDLHSELNLSSLELGDSALYFCASSVEPSGSFNEQFFGPGTRLTVL.